These T cell receptor beta chains were read from a single sample in a study of blood T cell repertoires in COVID-19. The method was immunoSEQ multiplex PCR; TCRdb's version includes in-frame clones alone and lacks a portion of them. There are 110,000 to 150,000 clones in the sample; 84% occur only once, and 4.5% to 7% lies in the top ten. Sample: PBMCs or T cells enriched from blood (not recorded which). Receptor source: a man aged 35-49 years with acute COVID-19. CDR3s include the opening cysteine and the closing phenylalanine or tryptophan. Fields, in order: D gene, V gene, clone size, J gene, CDR3 protein, CDR3 DNA. A D gene is named only where the DNA matches it firmly. The size field is filled for only some rows; it gives once, few, many or a size class.

d_gene: NA
v_gene: TRBV24-1
abundance: once
j_gene: TRBJ2-1
CDR3aa: CATSEGGGPSFNEQFF
CDR3nt: TGTGCCACCAGTGAAGGGGGAGGGCCCTCTTTCAATGAGCAGTTCTTC

d_gene: TRBD1
v_gene: TRBV29-1
abundance: NA
j_gene: TRBJ1-2
CDR3aa: CSVSNPGQGLGYTF
CDR3nt: TGCAGCGTTTCTAATCCGGGACAGGGGTTGGGCTACACCTTC

d_gene: NA
v_gene: TRBV19
abundance: NA
j_gene: TRBJ2-2
CDR3aa: CASTHRPTGELFF
CDR3nt: TGTGCCAGTACTCACAGGCCGACCGGGGAGCTGTTTTTT

d_gene: NA
v_gene: TRBV9
abundance: NA
j_gene: TRBJ1-1
CDR3aa: CASSLHPGGTTEAFF
CDR3nt: TGTGCCAGCAGCCTCCATCCGGGGGGGACGACGGAAGCTTTCTTT

d_gene: NA
v_gene: TRBV14
abundance: NA
j_gene: TRBJ2-4
CDR3aa: CASSPAGAKNIQYF
CDR3nt: TGTGCCAGCAGCCCCGCCGGGGCCAAAAACATTCAGTACTTC

d_gene: TRBD2
v_gene: TRBV10-2
abundance: NA
j_gene: TRBJ2-1
CDR3aa: CASRDGGTSGGPRREQFF
CDR3nt: TGCGCCAGCAGGGACGGAGGGACTAGCGGGGGGCCACGAAGGGAGCAGTTCTTC

d_gene: NA
v_gene: TRBV21-1
abundance: few
j_gene: TRBJ1-5
CDR3aa: CASSKVHFMVGRERWNQPQHF
CDR3nt: TGTGCCAGCAGCAAAGTTCATTTCATGGTTGGCAGGGAAAGGTGGAATCAGCCCCAGCATTTT

d_gene: NA
v_gene: TRBV5-1
abundance: NA
j_gene: TRBJ2-1
CDR3aa: CASSLALSSYNEQFF
CDR3nt: TGCGCCAGCAGCTTGGCCCTGAGCTCCTACAATGAGCAGTTCTTC

d_gene: TRBD1
v_gene: TRBV4-1
abundance: few
j_gene: TRBJ1-2
CDR3aa: CASRLGQGSLTDGYTF
CDR3nt: TGCGCCAGCAGACTTGGACAGGGGTCCCTTACGGATGGCTACACCTTC

d_gene: TRBD1
v_gene: TRBV7-8
abundance: NA
j_gene: TRBJ1-6
CDR3aa: CASSGAHDRADSPLHF
CDR3nt: TGTGCCAGCAGCGGGGCCCACGACAGGGCGGATTCACCCCTCCACTTT

d_gene: TRBD1
v_gene: TRBV6-4
abundance: NA
j_gene: TRBJ2-2
CDR3aa: CASSEQGAGTGELFF
CDR3nt: TGTGCCAGCAGTGAACAGGGGGCCGGCACCGGGGAGCTGTTTTTT

d_gene: NA
v_gene: TRBV6-2/TRBV6-3
abundance: NA
j_gene: TRBJ2-5
CDR3aa: CASSASPGSQETQYF
CDR3nt: TGTGCCAGCAGTGCCAGTCCGGGGTCTCAAGAGACCCAGTACTTC

d_gene: TRBD1
v_gene: TRBV5-1
abundance: NA
j_gene: TRBJ2-7
CDR3aa: CASSLGQGAYEQYF
CDR3nt: TGCGCCAGCAGCTTGGGACAGGGGGCCTACGAGCAGTACTTC